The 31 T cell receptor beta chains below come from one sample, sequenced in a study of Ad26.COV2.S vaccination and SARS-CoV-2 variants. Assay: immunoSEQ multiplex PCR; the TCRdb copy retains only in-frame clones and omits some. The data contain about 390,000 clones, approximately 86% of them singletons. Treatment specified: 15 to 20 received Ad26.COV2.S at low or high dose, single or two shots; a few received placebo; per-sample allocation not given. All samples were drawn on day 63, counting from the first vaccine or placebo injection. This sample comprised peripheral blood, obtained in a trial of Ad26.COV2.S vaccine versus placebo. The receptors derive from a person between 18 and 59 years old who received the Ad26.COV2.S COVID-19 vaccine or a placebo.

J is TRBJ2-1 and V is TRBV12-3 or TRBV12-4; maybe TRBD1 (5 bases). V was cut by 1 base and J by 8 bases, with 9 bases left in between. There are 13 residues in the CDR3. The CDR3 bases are TGTGCCAGCAGTTTAGTAAAAGGGGATGAGCAGTTCTTC. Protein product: CASSLVKGDEQFF.

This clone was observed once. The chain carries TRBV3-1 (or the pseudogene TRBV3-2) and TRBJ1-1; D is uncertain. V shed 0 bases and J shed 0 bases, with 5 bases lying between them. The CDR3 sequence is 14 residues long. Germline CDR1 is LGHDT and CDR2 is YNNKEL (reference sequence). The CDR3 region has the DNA TGTGCCAGCAGCCAAGACCCTTTGAACACTGAAGCTTTCTTT. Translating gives CASSQDPLNTEAFF.

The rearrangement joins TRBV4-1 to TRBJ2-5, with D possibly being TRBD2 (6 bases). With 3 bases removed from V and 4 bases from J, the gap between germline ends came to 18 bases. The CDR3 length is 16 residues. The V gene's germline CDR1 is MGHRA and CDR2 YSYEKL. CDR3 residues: CASSQAGTPGRETQYF. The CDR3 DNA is TGCGCCAGCAGCCAGGCCGGGACTCCGGGTCGAGAGACCCAGTACTTC.

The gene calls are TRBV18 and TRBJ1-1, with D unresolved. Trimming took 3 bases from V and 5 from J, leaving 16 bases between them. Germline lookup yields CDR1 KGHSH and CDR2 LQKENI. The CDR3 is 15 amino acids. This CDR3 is CASSPVEGGGTEAFF. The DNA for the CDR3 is TGTGCCAGCTCACCCGTCGAGGGTGGTGGTACTGAAGCTTTCTTT.

CDR3 DNA: TGTGCCAGCAGCTTGGGGCGAGGGGCCCTGAACACTGAAGCTTTCTTT. This sequence encodes CASSLGRGALNTEAFF. The chain recombines TRBV5-4 with TRBJ1-1; D is possibly TRBD1 (5 bases). CDR1 SGHNT and CDR2 YYREEE come from the germline V gene (reference sequence). This CDR3 is 16 amino acids long. V was trimmed by 0 bases and J by 0 bases, leaving 12 bases between them.

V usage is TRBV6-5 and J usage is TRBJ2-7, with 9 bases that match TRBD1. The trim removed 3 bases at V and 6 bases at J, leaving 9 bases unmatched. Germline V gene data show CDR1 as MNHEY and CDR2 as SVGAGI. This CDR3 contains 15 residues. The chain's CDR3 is CASSYSTGTGFEQYF. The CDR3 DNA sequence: TGTGCCAGCAGTTATAGCACCGGGACAGGGTTCGAGCAGTACTTC.

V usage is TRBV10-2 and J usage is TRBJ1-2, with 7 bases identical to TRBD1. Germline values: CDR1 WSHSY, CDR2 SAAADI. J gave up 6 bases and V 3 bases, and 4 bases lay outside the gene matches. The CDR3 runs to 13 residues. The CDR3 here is CASSEQGPHGYTF. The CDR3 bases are TGCGCCAGCAGTGAACAGGGGCCCCATGGCTACACCTTC.

CDR3 sequence (DNA): TGTGCCAGCAGTTTCTCCCCTGAGGGACATCCAAGAGACCAGTACTTC. Amino acids: CASSFSPEGHPRDQYF. The chain has TRBV27 and TRBJ2-5; D may be TRBD1 (6 bases). There are 16 residues in the CDR3. V lost 3 bases and J lost 10, with 24 bases in between. Germline V lookup: CDR1 MNHEY, CDR2 SMNVEV (reference sequence).

The CDR3 nucleotides are TGCGCCAGCAGCAAGAATCGACAGGGGTCGTCGTCTGAAGCTTTCTTT. As protein: CASSKNRQGSSSEAFF. The chain has TRBV5-1 and TRBJ1-1; TRBD1 agrees at 8 bases. In germline, CDR1 is SGHRS, CDR2 YFSETQ. The V gene end was trimmed by 4 bases and the J gene end by 6 bases; junction bases not matched to a gene: 14. The CDR3 runs to 16 residues.

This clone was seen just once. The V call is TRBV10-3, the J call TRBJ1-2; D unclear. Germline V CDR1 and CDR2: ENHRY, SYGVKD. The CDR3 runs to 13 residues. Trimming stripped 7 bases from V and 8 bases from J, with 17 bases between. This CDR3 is CAITDPFVSGYTF. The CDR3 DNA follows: TGTGCCATCACGGACCCATTCGTGTCGGGCTACACCTTC.

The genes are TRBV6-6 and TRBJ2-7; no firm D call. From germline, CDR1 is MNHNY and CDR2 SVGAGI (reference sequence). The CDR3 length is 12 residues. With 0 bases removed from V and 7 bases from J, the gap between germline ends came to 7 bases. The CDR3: CASSYSSAEQYF. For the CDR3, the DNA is TGTGCCAGCAGTTACTCGTCGGCGGAGCAGTACTTC.

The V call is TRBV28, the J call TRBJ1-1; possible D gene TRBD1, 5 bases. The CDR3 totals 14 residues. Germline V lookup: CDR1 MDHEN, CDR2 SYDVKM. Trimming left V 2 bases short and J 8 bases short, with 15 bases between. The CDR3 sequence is CASSLKLGGIEAFF. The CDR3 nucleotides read TGTGCCAGCAGTTTAAAGCTTGGGGGTATCGAAGCTTTCTTT. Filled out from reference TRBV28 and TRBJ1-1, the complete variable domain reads DVKVTQSSRYLVKRTGEKVFLECVQDMDHENMFWYRQDPGLGLRLIYFSYDVKMKEKGDIPEGYSVSREKKERFSLILESASTNQTSMYLCASSLKLGGIEAFFGQGTRLTVV.

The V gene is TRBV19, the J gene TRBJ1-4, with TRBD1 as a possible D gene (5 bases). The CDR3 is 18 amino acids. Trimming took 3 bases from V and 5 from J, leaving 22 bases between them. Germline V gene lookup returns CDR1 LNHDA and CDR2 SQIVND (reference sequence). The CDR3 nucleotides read TGTGCCAGTAGTATGTGGAGGGGTACCCGGACGAGAAATGAAAAACTGTTTTTT. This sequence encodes CASSMWRGTRTRNEKLFF.

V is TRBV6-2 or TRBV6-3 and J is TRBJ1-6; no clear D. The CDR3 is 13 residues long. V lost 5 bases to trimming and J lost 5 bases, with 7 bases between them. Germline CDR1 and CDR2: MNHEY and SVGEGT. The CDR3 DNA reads TGTGCCAGCAGTGACGCCGATAATTCACCCCTCCACTTT. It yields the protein CASSDADNSPLHF.

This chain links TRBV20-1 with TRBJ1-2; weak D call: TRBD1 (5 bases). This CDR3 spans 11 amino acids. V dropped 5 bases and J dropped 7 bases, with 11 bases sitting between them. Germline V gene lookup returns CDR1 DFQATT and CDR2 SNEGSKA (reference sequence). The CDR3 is CSAHRGRGYTF. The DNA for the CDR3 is TGCAGTGCTCATAGGGGACGTGGCTACACCTTC.

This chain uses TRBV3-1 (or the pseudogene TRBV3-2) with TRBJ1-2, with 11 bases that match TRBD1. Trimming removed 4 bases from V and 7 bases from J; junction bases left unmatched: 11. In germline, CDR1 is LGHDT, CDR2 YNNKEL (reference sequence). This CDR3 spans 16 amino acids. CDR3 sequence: CASSPGTGQGASGYTF. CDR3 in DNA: TGTGCCAGCAGCCCGGGGACTGGACAGGGGGCATCTGGCTACACCTTC.

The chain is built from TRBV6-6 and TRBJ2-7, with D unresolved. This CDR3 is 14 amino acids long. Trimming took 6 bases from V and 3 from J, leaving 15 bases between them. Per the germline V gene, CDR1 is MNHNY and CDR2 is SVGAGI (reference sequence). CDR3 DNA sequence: TGTGCCAGCAGCTACAGCCTCTCGCGCTACGAGCAGTACTTC. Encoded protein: CASSYSLSRYEQYF.

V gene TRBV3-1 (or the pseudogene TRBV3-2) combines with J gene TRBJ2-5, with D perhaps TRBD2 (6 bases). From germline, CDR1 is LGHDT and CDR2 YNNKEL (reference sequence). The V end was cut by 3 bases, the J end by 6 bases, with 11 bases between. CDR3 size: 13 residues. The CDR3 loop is CASSQGTVKTQYF. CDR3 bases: TGTGCCAGCAGCCAGGGGACTGTGAAGACCCAGTACTTC.

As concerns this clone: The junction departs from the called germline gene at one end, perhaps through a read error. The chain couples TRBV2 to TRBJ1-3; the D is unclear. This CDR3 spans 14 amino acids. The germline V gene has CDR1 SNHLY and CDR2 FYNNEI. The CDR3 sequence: CASSLPGNGDTIYF. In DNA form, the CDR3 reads TGTGCCAGCAGTCTACCGGGAAATGGAGACACCATATATTTT.

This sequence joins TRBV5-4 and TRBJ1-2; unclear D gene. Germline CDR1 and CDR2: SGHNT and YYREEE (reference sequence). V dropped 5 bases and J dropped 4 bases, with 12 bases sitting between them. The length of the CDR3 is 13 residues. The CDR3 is CASSSTGSYGYTF. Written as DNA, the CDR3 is TGTGCCAGCAGTTCCACCGGGAGCTATGGCTACACCTTC.

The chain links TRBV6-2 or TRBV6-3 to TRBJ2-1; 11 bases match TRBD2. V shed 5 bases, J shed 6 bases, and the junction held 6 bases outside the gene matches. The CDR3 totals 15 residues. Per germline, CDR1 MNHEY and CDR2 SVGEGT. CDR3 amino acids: CASSQTSGVGNEQFF. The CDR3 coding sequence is TGTGCCAGCAGTCAGACTAGCGGGGTTGGCAATGAGCAGTTCTTC.

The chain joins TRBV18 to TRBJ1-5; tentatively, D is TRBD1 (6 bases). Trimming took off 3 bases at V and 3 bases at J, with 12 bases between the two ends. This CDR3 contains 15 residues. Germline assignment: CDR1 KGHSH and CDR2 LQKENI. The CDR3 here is CASSPRQADNQPQHF. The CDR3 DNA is TGTGCCAGCTCACCTAGACAGGCAGACAATCAGCCCCAGCATTTT.

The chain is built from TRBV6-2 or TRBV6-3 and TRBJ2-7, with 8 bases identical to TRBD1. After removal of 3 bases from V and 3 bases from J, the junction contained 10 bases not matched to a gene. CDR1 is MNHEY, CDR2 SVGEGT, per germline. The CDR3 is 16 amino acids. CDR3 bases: TGTGCCAGCAGTTATAGAAGGACAGGGAAGGGCTACGAGCAGTACTTC. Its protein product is CASSYRRTGKGYEQYF.

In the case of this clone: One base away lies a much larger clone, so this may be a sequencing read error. Here the CDR3 reads CASSAGMNTEAFF. The CDR3 DNA is TGTGCCAGCAGTGCAGGGATGAACACTGAAGCTTTCTTT. V and J are TRBV25-1 and TRBJ1-1; the D gene is possibly TRBD1 (5 bases). The germline V gene encodes CDR1 MGHDK and CDR2 SYGVNS. V dropped 4 bases and J dropped 0 bases, with 6 bases sitting between them. The CDR3 has 13 residues.

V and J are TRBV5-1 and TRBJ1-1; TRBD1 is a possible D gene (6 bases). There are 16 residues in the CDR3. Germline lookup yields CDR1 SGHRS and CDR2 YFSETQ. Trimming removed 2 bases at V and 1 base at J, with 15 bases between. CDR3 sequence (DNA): TGCGCCAGCAGCTTCACAGGGTCGGGGCAGAACACTGAAGCTTTCTTT. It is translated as CASSFTGSGQNTEAFF.

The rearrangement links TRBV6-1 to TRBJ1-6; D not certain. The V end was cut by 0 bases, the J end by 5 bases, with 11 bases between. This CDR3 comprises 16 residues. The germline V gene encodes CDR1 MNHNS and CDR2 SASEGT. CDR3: CASSEAAARHNSPLHF. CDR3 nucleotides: TGTGCCAGCAGTGAAGCGGCAGCCAGACATAATTCACCCCTCCACTTT.

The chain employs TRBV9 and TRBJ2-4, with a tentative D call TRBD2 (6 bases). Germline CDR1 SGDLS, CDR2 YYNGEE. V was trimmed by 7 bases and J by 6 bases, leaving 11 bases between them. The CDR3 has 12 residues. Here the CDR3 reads CASSPGRNIQYF. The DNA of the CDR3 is TGTGCCAGCTCACCCGGGAGAAACATTCAGTACTTC.

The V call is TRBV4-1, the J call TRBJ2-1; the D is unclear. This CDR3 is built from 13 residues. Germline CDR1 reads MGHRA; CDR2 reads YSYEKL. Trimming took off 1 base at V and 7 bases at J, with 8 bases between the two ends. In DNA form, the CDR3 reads TGCGCCAGCAGCCAAGTCCTCGTGAATGAGCAGTTCTTC. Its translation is CASSQVLVNEQFF.

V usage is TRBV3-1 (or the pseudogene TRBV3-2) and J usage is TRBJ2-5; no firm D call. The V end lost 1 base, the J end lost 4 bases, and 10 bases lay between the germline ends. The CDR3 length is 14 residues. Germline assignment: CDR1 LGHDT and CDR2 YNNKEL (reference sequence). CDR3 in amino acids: CASSQGTNRETQYF. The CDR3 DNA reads TGTGCCAGCAGCCAAGGAACCAACAGAGAGACCCAGTACTTC.

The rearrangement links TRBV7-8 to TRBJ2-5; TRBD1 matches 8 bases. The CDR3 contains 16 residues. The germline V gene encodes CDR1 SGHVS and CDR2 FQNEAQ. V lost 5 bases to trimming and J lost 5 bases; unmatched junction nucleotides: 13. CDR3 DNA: TGTGCCAGCAGCCTTCCCGACACAGGGGGGTTGGAGACCCAGTACTTC. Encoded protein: CASSLPDTGGLETQYF.

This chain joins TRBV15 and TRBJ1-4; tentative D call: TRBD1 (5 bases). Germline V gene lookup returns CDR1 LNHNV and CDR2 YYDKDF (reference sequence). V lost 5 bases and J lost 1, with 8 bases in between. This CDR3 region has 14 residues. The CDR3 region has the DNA TGTGCCACCAGCTCGGGGGGAACTAATGAAAAACTGTTTTTT. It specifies CATSSGGTNEKLFF. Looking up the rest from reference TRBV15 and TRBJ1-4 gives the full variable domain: DAMVIQNPRYQVTQFGKPVTLSCSQTLNHNVMYWYQQKSSQAPKLLFHYYDKDFNNEADTPDNFQSRRPNTSFCFLDIRSPGLGDTAMYLCATSSGGTNEKLFFGSGTQLSVL.